This is a list of T cell receptor beta chains from one sample in a study of tumor-infiltrating lymphocytes in localized non-small cell lung cancer. Libraries were prepared by immunoSEQ multiplex PCR; TCRdb keeps only in-frame clonotypes and omits some of them. The sample carries about 9,300 clones, roughly 76% recorded once. Sequencing was carried out using uninvolved lung tissue not adjacent to the tumor. Source of these receptors: a human donor with non-small cell lung cancer. CDR3s leave out the opening cysteine and the closing phenylalanine or tryptophan. Each record gives: CDR3 length, V gene, clone size, CDR3 protein. Size tells how often a clone was seen (once, few, many) or the class of an expanded clone, and some rows leave it out.

len: 13; v_gene: TRBV5-1; abundance: -; CDR3aa: ASSLAASGANVLT
len: 14; v_gene: TRBV4-3; abundance: -; CDR3aa: ASSQVGFATNEKLF
len: 11; v_gene: TRBV2; abundance: -; CDR3aa: ASSEDTMGGYT
len: 13; v_gene: TRBV7-2; abundance: -; CDR3aa: ASSRTQQPNTEAF
len: 12; v_gene: TRBV9; abundance: -; CDR3aa: ASDTGTGGRGAF
len: 17; v_gene: TRBV5-1; abundance: -; CDR3aa: ASSARQGFGQATNEKLF
len: 13; v_gene: TRBV6-5; abundance: once; CDR3aa: ASSGEGQGKTEAF
len: 11; v_gene: TRBV28; abundance: -; CDR3aa: ASSSTAQETQY
len: 14; v_gene: TRBV19; abundance: -; CDR3aa: ASSIDRAGTYNEQF
len: 13; v_gene: TRBV9; abundance: -; CDR3aa: ASSVAASSNQPQH
len: 13; v_gene: TRBV5-1; abundance: -; CDR3aa: ASGPAGAGANVLT
len: 13; v_gene: TRBV5-4; abundance: -; CDR3aa: ASSLGQVTNYGYT
len: 14; v_gene: TRBV5-6; abundance: few; CDR3aa: ASRPMDGGGLNEQF
len: 11; v_gene: TRBV5-6; abundance: -; CDR3aa: ASSFGDGSEQY
len: 11; v_gene: TRBV11-2; abundance: -; CDR3aa: ASSLELSNEQF
len: 12; v_gene: TRBV10-3; abundance: -; CDR3aa: AISDQGARETQY
len: 13; v_gene: TRBV28; abundance: few; CDR3aa: ASSGPSVSDHGYT
len: 15; v_gene: TRBV11-2; abundance: -; CDR3aa: ASSLGAGGPSYNEQF
len: 11; v_gene: TRBV19; abundance: -; CDR3aa: ASSGLAGDTQY
len: 11; v_gene: TRBV11-3; abundance: -; CDR3aa: ASSLSAYTEAF
len: 13; v_gene: TRBV28; abundance: -; CDR3aa: ASSLMFRAGDEQY
len: 13; v_gene: TRBV6-5; abundance: once; CDR3aa: ASSWASGRSGELF
len: 13; v_gene: TRBV6-1; abundance: -; CDR3aa: ASSRLAVLTDTQY
len: 13; v_gene: TRBV6-5; abundance: -; CDR3aa: ASSLYRDGLYGYT
len: 14; v_gene: TRBV5-1; abundance: -; CDR3aa: ASSPTGTGVAGELF
len: 12; v_gene: TRBV11-2; abundance: -; CDR3aa: ASSLQRGQETQY
len: 12; v_gene: TRBV28; abundance: -; CDR3aa: ATIGREWYNEQF
len: 14; v_gene: TRBV28; abundance: -; CDR3aa: ASSLTAVASSFGYT
len: 12; v_gene: TRBV5-1; abundance: -; CDR3aa: ASSLEGGNQPQH
len: 14; v_gene: TRBV21-1; abundance: -; CDR3aa: ASSKKGPRDLREAF
len: 10; v_gene: TRBV30; abundance: few; CDR3aa: AWSLRGSEQY
len: 16; v_gene: TRBV9; abundance: -; CDR3aa: ASSVERGIAVSYNEQF
len: 11; v_gene: TRBV11-2; abundance: -; CDR3aa: ASSFSTDNEQF
len: 11; v_gene: TRBV7-3; abundance: -; CDR3aa: ASSPDRFYEQY
len: 13; v_gene: TRBV28; abundance: -; CDR3aa: ASSLPGRLQETQY
len: 14; v_gene: TRBV7-8; abundance: -; CDR3aa: ASIPSGTGGSYEQY